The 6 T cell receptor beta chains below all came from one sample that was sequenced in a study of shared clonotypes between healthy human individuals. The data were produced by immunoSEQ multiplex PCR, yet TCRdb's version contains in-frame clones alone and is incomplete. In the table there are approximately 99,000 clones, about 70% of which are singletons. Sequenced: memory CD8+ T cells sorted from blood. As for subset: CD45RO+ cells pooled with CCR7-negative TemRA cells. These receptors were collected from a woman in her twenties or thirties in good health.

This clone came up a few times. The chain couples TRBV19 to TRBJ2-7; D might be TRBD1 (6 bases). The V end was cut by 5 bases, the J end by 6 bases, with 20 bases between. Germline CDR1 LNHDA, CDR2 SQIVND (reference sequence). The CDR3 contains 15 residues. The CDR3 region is CASSLSQGSFGEQYF. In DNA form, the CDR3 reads TGTGCCAGTAGTTTATCACAGGGATCGTTCGGCGAGCAGTACTTC. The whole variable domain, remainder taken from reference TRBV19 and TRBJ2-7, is DGGITQSPKYLFRKEGQNVTLSCEQNLNHDAMYWYRQDPGQGLRLIYYSQIVNDFQKGDIAEGYSVSREKKESFPLTVTSAQKNPTAFYLCASSLSQGSFGEQYFGPGTRLTVT.

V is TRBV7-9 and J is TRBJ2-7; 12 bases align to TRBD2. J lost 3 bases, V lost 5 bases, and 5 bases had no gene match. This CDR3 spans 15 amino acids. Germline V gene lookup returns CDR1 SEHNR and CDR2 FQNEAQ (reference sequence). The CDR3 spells CASSPETSGGYEQYF. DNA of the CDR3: TGTGCCAGCAGCCCAGAGACTAGCGGGGGCTACGAGCAGTACTTC.

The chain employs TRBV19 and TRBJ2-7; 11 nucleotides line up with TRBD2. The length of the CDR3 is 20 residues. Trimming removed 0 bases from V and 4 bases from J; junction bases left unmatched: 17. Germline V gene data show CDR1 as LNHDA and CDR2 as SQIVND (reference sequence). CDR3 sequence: CASSIEGRSLAGAGVYEQYF. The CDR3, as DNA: TGTGCCAGTAGTATAGAAGGAAGGTCACTAGCGGGAGCAGGGGTTTACGAGCAGTACTTC.

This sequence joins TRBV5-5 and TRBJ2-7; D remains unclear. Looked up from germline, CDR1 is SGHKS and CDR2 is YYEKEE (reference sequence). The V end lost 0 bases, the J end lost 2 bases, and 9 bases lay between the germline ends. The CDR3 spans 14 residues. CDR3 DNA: TGTGCCAGCAGCTTGGAAGGCGGAGCCTACGAGCAGTACTTC. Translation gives CASSLEGGAYEQYF.

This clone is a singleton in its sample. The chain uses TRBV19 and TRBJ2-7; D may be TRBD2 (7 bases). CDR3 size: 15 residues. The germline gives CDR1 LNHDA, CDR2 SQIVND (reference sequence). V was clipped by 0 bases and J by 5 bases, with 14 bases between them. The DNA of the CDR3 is TGTGCCAGTAGTATAGACGGGGGGCGCTTGAACGAGCAGTACTTC. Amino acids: CASSIDGGRLNEQYF.

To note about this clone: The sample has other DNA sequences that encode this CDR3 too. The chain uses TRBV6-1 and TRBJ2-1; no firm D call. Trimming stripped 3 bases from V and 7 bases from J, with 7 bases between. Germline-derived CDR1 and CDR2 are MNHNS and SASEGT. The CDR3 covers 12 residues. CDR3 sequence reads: CASSDPGNEQFF. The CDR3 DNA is TGTGCCAGCAGTGATCCTGGAAATGAGCAGTTCTTC.